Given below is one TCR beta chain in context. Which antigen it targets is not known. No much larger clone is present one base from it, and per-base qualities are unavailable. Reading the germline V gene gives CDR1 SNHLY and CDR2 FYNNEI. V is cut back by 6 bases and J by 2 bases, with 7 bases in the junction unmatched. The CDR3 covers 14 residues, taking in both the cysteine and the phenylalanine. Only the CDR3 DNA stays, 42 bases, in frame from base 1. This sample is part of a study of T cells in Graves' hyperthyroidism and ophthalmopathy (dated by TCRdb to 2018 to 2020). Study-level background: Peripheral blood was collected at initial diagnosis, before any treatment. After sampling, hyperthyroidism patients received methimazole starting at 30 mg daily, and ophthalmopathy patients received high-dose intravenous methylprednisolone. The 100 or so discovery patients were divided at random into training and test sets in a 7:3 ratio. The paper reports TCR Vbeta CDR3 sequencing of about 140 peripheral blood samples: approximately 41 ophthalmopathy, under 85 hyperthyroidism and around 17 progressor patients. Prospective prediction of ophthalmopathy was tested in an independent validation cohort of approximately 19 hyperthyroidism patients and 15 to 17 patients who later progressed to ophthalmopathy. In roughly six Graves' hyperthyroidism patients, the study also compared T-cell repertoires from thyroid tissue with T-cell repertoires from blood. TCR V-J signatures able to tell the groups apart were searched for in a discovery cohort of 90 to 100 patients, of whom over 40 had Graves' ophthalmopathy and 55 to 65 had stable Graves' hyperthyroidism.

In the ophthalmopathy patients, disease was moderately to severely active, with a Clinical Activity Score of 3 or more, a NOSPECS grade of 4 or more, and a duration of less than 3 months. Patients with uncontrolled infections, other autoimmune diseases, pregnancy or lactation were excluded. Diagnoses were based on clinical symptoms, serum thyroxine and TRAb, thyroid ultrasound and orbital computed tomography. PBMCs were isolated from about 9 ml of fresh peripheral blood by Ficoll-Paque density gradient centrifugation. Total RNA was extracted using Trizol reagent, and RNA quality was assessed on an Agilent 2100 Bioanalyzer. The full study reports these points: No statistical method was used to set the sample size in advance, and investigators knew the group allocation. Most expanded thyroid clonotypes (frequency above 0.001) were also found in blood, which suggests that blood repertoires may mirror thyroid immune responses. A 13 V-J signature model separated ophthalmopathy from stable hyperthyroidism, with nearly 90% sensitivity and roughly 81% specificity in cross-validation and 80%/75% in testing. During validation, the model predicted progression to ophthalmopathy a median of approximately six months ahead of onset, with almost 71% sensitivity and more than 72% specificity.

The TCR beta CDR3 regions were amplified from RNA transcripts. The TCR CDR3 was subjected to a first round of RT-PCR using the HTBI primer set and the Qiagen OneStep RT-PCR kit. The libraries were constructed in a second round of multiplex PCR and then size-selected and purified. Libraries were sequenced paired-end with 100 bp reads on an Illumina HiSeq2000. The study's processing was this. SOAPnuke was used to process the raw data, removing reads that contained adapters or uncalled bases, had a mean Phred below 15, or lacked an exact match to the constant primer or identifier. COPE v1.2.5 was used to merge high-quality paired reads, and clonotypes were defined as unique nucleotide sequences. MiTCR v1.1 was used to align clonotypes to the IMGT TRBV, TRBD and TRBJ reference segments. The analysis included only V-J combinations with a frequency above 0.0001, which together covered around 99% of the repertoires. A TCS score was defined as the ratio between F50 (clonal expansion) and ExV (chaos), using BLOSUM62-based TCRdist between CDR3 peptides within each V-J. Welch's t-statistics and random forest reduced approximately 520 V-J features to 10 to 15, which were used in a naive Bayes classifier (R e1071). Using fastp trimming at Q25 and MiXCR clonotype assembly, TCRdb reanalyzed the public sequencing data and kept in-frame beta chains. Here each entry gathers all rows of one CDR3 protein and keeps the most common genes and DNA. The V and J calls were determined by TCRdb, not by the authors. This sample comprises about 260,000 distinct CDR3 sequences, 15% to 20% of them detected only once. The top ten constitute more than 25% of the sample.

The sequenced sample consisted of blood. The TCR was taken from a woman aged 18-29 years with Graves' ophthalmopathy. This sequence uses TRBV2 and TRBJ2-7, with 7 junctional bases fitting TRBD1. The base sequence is TGTGCCAGCAGCTATCAAGACAGGGCCTACGAGCAGTACTTC. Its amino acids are CASSYQDRAYEQYF.